One and the same sample provided the 18 T cell receptor beta chains below, sequenced in a study of T cell responses to AZD1222 COVID-19 vaccine. Produced via immunoSEQ multiplex PCR; TCRdb's table is partial and in-frame only. The sample lists some 96,000 clones; 85% to 90% were seen once. The specimen was peripheral blood, collected on day 0 of AZD1222 vaccination. The source is an adult in good health.

This clone was counted once. This sequence joins TRBV11-2 and TRBJ1-1; 8 bases are a match to TRBD1. V dropped 0 bases and J dropped 4; count of bases not matched to a gene: 10. The CDR3 spans 17 residues. Germline V gene data show CDR1 as SGHAT and CDR2 as FQNNGV. The CDR3 nucleotides are TGTGCCAGCAGCTTAGACCTTACCGGCAGGGGGCCCACTGAAGCTTTCTTT. Its translation is CASSLDLTGRGPTEAFF. Full variable domain (outside the CDR3, taken from reference TRBV11-2 and TRBJ1-1): EAGVAQSPRYKIIEKRQSVAFWCNPISGHATLYWYQQILGQGPKLLIQFQNNGVVDDSQLPKDRFSAERLKGVDSTLKIQPAKLEDSAVYLCASSLDLTGRGPTEAFFGQGTRLTVV.

The J gene is TRBJ2-7, the V gene TRBV5-6, with TRBD1 matching over 7 bases. This CDR3 has 15 amino acids. Trimming removed 4 bases from V and 3 bases from J; junction bases left unmatched: 10. CDR1 is SGHDT, CDR2 YYEEEE, per germline. CDR3 sequence reads: CASSRTWTGDYEQYF. For the CDR3, the DNA is TGTGCCAGCAGCCGAACTTGGACAGGCGACTACGAGCAGTACTTC.

The J gene is TRBJ1-5, the V gene TRBV5-4; the D gene is possibly TRBD1 (5 bases). V was clipped by 2 bases and J by 7 bases, with 13 bases between them. The CDR3 extends over 14 amino acids. Germline V gives CDR1 SGHNT, CDR2 YYREEE (reference sequence). For the CDR3, the DNA is TGTGCCAGCAGCTTACGAGGGGAAAAACAGCCCCAGCATTTT. It is translated as CASSLRGEKQPQHF.

This clone occurred once. This chain connects TRBV6-2 or TRBV6-3 to TRBJ1-2, with D hard to call. Trimming stripped 2 bases from V and 4 bases from J, with 8 bases between. The CDR3 contains 13 residues. Germline V gives CDR1 MNHEY, CDR2 SVGEGT. In DNA, the CDR3 is TGTGCCAGCAGTTACGGGAACTCCTATGGCTACACCTTC. Its translation is CASSYGNSYGYTF.

The rearrangement joins TRBV6-1 to TRBJ1-2; D gene unclear. V was cut by 0 bases and J by 3 bases, with 11 bases left in between. CDR1 and CDR2 (germline): MNHNS, SASEGT. The CDR3 totals 15 residues. The CDR3 protein is CASSEAGGSYYGYTF. Written as DNA, the CDR3 is TGTGCCAGCAGTGAAGCGGGTGGGTCCTACTATGGCTACACCTTC.

The chain joins TRBV7-2 to TRBJ1-6; perhaps TRBD1 as D (6 bases). Deletions cut 5 bases from V and 5 bases from J, with 16 bases between. This CDR3 is 16 amino acids long. Germline loops: CDR1 SGHTA, CDR2 FQGNSA. The CDR3, as DNA: TGTGCCAGCAGCACAGAGGGGGGGATGAATAATTCACCCCTCCACTTT. Protein sequence: CASSTEGGMNNSPLHF.

V and J are TRBV7-2 and TRBJ2-7, with D tentatively TRBD2 (6 bases). Germline loops: CDR1 SGHTA, CDR2 FQGNSA. V gave up 1 base and J gave up 4 bases, with 20 bases separating them. CDR3 length: 17 residues. CDR3 DNA: TGTGCCAGCAGCTTAGGCCCCTTTAGGGCGGGACCATACGAGCAGTACTTC. Translated, it gives CASSLGPFRAGPYEQYF.

This rearrangement joins TRBV7-9 to TRBJ1-3; possible D gene TRBD1, 5 bases. CDR3 length: 15 amino acids. Trimming took off 7 bases at V and 2 bases at J, with 15 bases between the two ends. Germline CDR1 and CDR2: SEHNR and FQNEAQ (reference sequence). CDR3 DNA: TGTGCCAGCAATCCTCGGCAGGGAGCTGGAAACACCATATATTTT. It codes for CASNPRQGAGNTIYF.

This chain links TRBV1 with TRBJ1-1; the table's TRBD1 call for D was not verified on the DNA. TRBV1 is recorded as a pseudogene. This CDR3 contains 16 residues. DNA for the CDR3: TGCACCAGCAGCCAAGTCCAGGGGCACTTGGAGACTGAAGCTTTCTTT. Translated: CTSSQVQGHLETEAFF.

The chain couples TRBV7-9 to TRBJ1-2; D gene unclear. Looked up from germline, CDR1 is SEHNR and CDR2 is FQNEAQ (reference sequence). Trimming removed 4 bases at V and 0 bases at J, with 15 bases between. The CDR3 is 16 amino acids. Written as DNA, the CDR3 is TGTGCCAGCAGCTGGGCATCCGACGGGTCTAACTATGGCTACACCTTC. Amino acid sequence: CASSWASDGSNYGYTF.

The genes are TRBV6-2 or TRBV6-3 and TRBJ1-2; D perhaps matches TRBD1 (5 bases). Germline lookup yields CDR1 MNHEY and CDR2 SVGEGT. Trimming left V 2 bases short and J 8 bases short, with 9 bases between. This CDR3 has 12 amino acids. CDR3 sequence reads: CASSYDREGYTF. In DNA form, the CDR3 reads TGTGCCAGCAGTTACGACAGAGAAGGCTACACCTTC.

This chain links TRBV30 with TRBJ2-7, with D unclear. V was clipped by 2 bases and J by 0 bases, with 8 bases between them. Germline CDR1 and CDR2: GTSNPN and SVGIG (reference sequence). This CDR3 is built from 13 residues. Written as DNA, the CDR3 is TGTGCCTGGAGTTTACAGAGCTCCTACGAGCAGTACTTC. Protein sequence: CAWSLQSSYEQYF.

This chain connects TRBV5-4 to TRBJ2-7, with D unresolved. V was shortened by 0 bases and J by 2 bases, with 6 bases between the two germline ends. Germline CDR1 and CDR2: SGHNT and YYREEE (reference sequence). The CDR3 length is 13 residues. The CDR3 is CASSLELTYEQYF. For the CDR3, the DNA is TGTGCCAGCAGCTTGGAGCTAACCTACGAGCAGTACTTC.

This rearrangement joins TRBV18 to TRBJ1-2; 7 bases align to TRBD1. Germline-derived CDR1 and CDR2 are KGHSH and LQKENI. Germline trimming cut 2 bases from V and 7 bases from J; bases unmatched to any gene: 4. The length of the CDR3 is 13 residues. Here the CDR3 reads CASSPDRDFGYTF. In DNA form, the CDR3 reads TGTGCCAGCTCACCAGACAGGGATTTTGGCTACACCTTC.

The chain carries TRBV5-1 and TRBJ2-7; D is unclear. Trimming left V 3 bases short and J 2 bases short, with 9 bases between. CDR1 and CDR2 from the germline V gene are SGHRS and YFSETQ. The CDR3 consists of 13 residues. The CDR3 region is CASSSDTTYEQYF. CDR3 nucleotides: TGCGCCAGCAGCTCCGACACCACCTACGAGCAGTACTTC. Full variable domain (missing parts from reference TRBV5-1 and TRBJ2-7): KAGVTQTPRYLIKTRGQQVTLSCSPISGHRSVSWYQQTPGQGLQFLFEYFSETQRNKGNFPGRFSGRQFSNSRSEMNVSTLELGDSALYLCASSSDTTYEQYFGPGTRLTVT.

This clone was recorded only once. The V gene is TRBV30, the J gene TRBJ2-5; TRBD2 matches 9 bases. Germline CDR1 GTSNPN, CDR2 SVGIG (reference sequence). The CDR3 sequence is 15 residues long. Germline trimming cut 0 bases from V and 2 bases from J; bases unmatched to any gene: 4. The CDR3 region has the DNA TGTGCCTGGAGTGTAAACGCGGGAGGGCAAGAGACCCAGTACTTC. It yields the protein CAWSVNAGGQETQYF.

The V gene is TRBV3-1 (or the pseudogene TRBV3-2), the J gene TRBJ1-1; no clear D gene. This CDR3 comprises 13 residues. Trimming shortened V by 7 bases and J by 1 base, and 10 bases separated the two germline ends. The germline gives CDR1 LGHDT, CDR2 YNNKEL (reference sequence). This CDR3 reads CASTGRENTEAFF. The CDR3 nucleotides are TGTGCCAGCACTGGACGGGAGAACACTGAAGCTTTCTTT.

The V gene is TRBV7-8, the J gene TRBJ1-2; D unclear. The V end was cut by 5 bases, the J end by 8 bases, with 15 bases between. The germline V gene encodes CDR1 SGHVS and CDR2 FQNEAQ. This CDR3 has 13 residues. The CDR3 DNA reads TGTGCCAGCAGCCCATACGGAGGGAACGGCTACACCTTC. Protein: CASSPYGGNGYTF.